The 23 T cell receptor beta chains below all came from one sample that was sequenced in a study of control samples from healthy donors and cancer patients. Sequencing was performed with immunoSEQ multiplex PCR; in TCRdb, only in-frame clones are kept and a portion is missing. This repertoire shows 65,000 to 75,000 clones, about 90% found once; its top ten account for 4%. Sample: blood. These receptors all come from a woman in her 50s in good health.

This chain joins TRBV9 and TRBJ2-1; weak D call: TRBD1 (6 bases). Trimming removed 0 bases from V and 3 bases from J, with 10 bases in between. The germline V gene encodes CDR1 SGDLS and CDR2 YYNGEE. The CDR3 is 15 amino acids. The CDR3 sequence is CASSVGTVGYNEQFF. For the CDR3, the DNA is TGTGCCAGCAGCGTAGGGACAGTCGGCTACAATGAGCAGTTCTTC.

The V call is TRBV6-5, the J call TRBJ2-4; D is ambiguous. V lost 6 bases and J lost 0, with 9 bases in between. The CDR3 covers 14 residues. The germline CDR1 and CDR2 sequences are MNHEY and SVGAGI. CDR3 sequence (DNA): TGTGCCAGCAGCCTGACGGTAGCCAAAAACATTCAGTACTTC. It translates to CASSLTVAKNIQYF.

This chain connects TRBV2 to TRBJ2-1, with 8 positions matching TRBD2. With 7 bases clipped from V and 12 bases from J, the junction kept 11 bases outside the gene matches. This CDR3 is 13 amino acids long. Germline V lookup: CDR1 SNHLY, CDR2 FYNNEI. CDR3 protein: CASKEREHDTQFF. In nucleotides, the CDR3 is TGTGCCAGCAAGGAGCGGGAGCATGACACGCAGTTCTTC.

V usage is TRBV10-3 and J usage is TRBJ2-1; 13 bases are a match to TRBD2. Germline CDR1 ENHRY, CDR2 SYGVKD. The CDR3 contains 16 residues. V lost 4 bases and J lost 7; bases outside the gene matches: 7. The CDR3 DNA reads as TGTGCCATCAGTGGAACTAGCGGGAGGGTTTGGAATGAGCAGTTCTTC. This translates into CAISGTSGRVWNEQFF.

V is TRBV12-5 and J is TRBJ2-2; D may be TRBD1 (6 bases). V lost 3 bases to trimming and J lost 4 bases, with 12 bases between them. This CDR3 contains 15 residues. Per the germline V gene, CDR1 is LGHNT and CDR2 is FRNRAP. CDR3 loop: CASGLGAGVTGELFF. The CDR3 DNA sequence: TGTGCTAGTGGTTTAGGGGCAGGGGTCACCGGGGAGCTGTTTTTT.

The sample holds a few counts of this clone. The V gene is TRBV7-3, the J gene TRBJ1-3; D is possibly TRBD1 (5 bases). The V gene lost 7 bases and the J gene lost 0 bases, with 16 bases spanning the gap. The germline V gene has CDR1 SGHTA and CDR2 FQGTGA. The CDR3 extends over 16 amino acids. The CDR3 sequence: CASNLRDPDSGNTIYF. As DNA, the CDR3 is TGTGCCAGCAACCTCCGGGACCCGGACTCTGGAAACACCATATATTTT. The full variable domain, its missing parts supplied by reference TRBV7-3 and TRBJ1-3, is GAGVSQTPSNKVTEKGKYVELRCDPISGHTALYWYRQSLGQGPEFLIYFQGTGAADDSGLPNDRFFAVRPEGSVSTLKIQRTERGDSAVYLCASNLRDPDSGNTIYFGEGSWLTVV.

The chain has TRBV12-3 or TRBV12-4 and TRBJ2-1; D not certain. This CDR3 has 13 residues. V was shortened by 3 bases and J by 3 bases, with 6 bases between the two germline ends. The chain's CDR3 is CASSLGFYNEQFF. As DNA, the CDR3 is TGTGCCAGCAGTTTGGGCTTCTACAATGAGCAGTTCTTC.

The chain links TRBV4-1 to TRBJ2-1, with 8 bases matching TRBD2. The V gene's germline CDR1 is MGHRA and CDR2 YSYEKL. Unmatched junction bases numbered 13, after V lost 3 bases and J lost 6 bases. This CDR3 is built from 17 residues. In DNA, the CDR3 is TGCGCCAGCAGCCAGGCTAGCGGGCAGACCCGATCCAATGAGCAGTTCTTC. Protein: CASSQASGQTRSNEQFF.

This chain links TRBV12-5 with TRBJ2-1; 9 bases agree with TRBD2. The J segment lost 9 bases and the V segment lost 6 bases, leaving 6 bases of the junction unmatched. This CDR3 contains 13 residues. Germline-derived CDR1 and CDR2 are LGHNT and FRNRAP. CDR3 residues: CASGGSGSGEQFF. The CDR3 DNA reads as TGTGCTAGTGGGGGTAGCGGGAGTGGTGAGCAGTTCTTC.

The chain carries TRBV11-1 and TRBJ2-3; D not resolved. This CDR3 has 13 residues. Deletions cut 1 base from V and 4 bases from J, with 6 bases between. CDR1 and CDR2 (germline): SGHAT, FQDESV (reference sequence). The CDR3 coding sequence is TGTGCCAGCAGCTTAGACGTCGCAGATACGCAGTATTTT. It encodes CASSLDVADTQYF. Complete variable domain (other parts from reference TRBV11-1 and TRBJ2-3): EAEVAQSPRYKITEKSQAVAFWCDPISGHATLYWYRQILGQGPELLVQFQDESVVDDSQLPKDRFSAERLKGVDSTLKIQPAELGDSAMYLCASSLDVADTQYFGPGTRLTVL.

V is TRBV20-1 and J is TRBJ2-3, with unresolved D. Germline assignment: CDR1 DFQATT and CDR2 SNEGSKA (reference sequence). The V end lost 7 bases, the J end lost 2 bases, and 7 bases lay between the germline ends. This CDR3 is 11 amino acids long. CDR3 in amino acids: CSEGFTDTQYF. CDR3 nucleotides: TGCAGTGAAGGCTTCACAGATACGCAGTATTTT.

The V and J genes are TRBV7-9 and TRBJ1-6; no firm D call. The V and J ends lost 2 bases and 10 bases respectively, with 6 bases between them. This CDR3 has 12 amino acids. Germline CDR1 reads SEHNR; CDR2 reads FQNEAQ (reference sequence). CDR3 in DNA: TGTGCCAGCAGCTTACAGAGCTCACCCCTCCACTTT. Residues: CASSLQSSPLHF.

V is TRBV4-1 and J is TRBJ2-2; D is tentatively TRBD1 or TRBD2 (5 bases each). CDR1 is MGHRA and CDR2 is YSYEKL in the germline V gene. The CDR3 covers 13 residues. The germline V and J ends were trimmed by 4 bases and 7 bases, with 10 bases remaining between them. CDR3 DNA: TGCGCCAGCAGCCCCGGGACGTTCGGGGAGCTGTTTTTT. It specifies CASSPGTFGELFF.

V usage is TRBV3-1 (or the pseudogene TRBV3-2) and J usage is TRBJ2-7; the D gene is possibly TRBD1 (5 bases). This CDR3 comprises 12 residues. CDR1 and CDR2 (germline): LGHDT, YNNKEL (reference sequence). V lost 1 base, J lost 13 bases, and 14 bases lay in between. CDR3 sequence reads: CASSQGTQGCYF. Written as DNA, the CDR3 is TGTGCCAGCAGCCAAGGAACCCAGGGTTGTTACTTC.

The V call is TRBV3-1 (or the pseudogene TRBV3-2), the J call TRBJ1-1; tentative D call: TRBD1 (6 bases). Trimming took off 1 base at V and 7 bases at J, with 13 bases between the two ends. This CDR3 spans 14 amino acids. Germline-derived CDR1 and CDR2 are LGHDT and YNNKEL (reference sequence). In DNA form, the CDR3 reads TGTGCCAGCAGCCAAGTTTCGGGGGCGGGTGAAGCTTTCTTT. Translation: CASSQVSGAGEAFF.

This chain connects TRBV2 to TRBJ1-4; D may be TRBD1 (5 bases). The CDR3 is 14 amino acids. Germline loops: CDR1 SNHLY, CDR2 FYNNEI. V lost 5 bases and J lost 7, with 14 bases in between. This CDR3 is CASSSQSGGEKLFF. The CDR3 DNA reads as TGTGCCAGCAGTTCACAAAGCGGGGGTGAAAAACTGTTTTTT.

This clone was counted a few times. The V and J genes are TRBV7-3 and TRBJ2-3; TRBD2 might be the D (6 bases). There are 14 residues in the CDR3. Trimming left V 5 bases short and J 6 bases short, with 15 bases between. CDR1 and CDR2 from the germline V gene are SGHTA and FQGTGA. CDR3 coding DNA: TGTGCCAGCAGCCCATGGGACTCAAGCGATACGCAGTATTTT. Protein product: CASSPWDSSDTQYF.

V and J are TRBV3-1 (or the pseudogene TRBV3-2) and TRBJ1-5, with TRBD1 matching over 7 bases. Germline V gives CDR1 LGHDT, CDR2 YNNKEL (reference sequence). V was pared by 4 bases and J by 4 bases, with 7 bases of the junction left unmatched. The CDR3 consists of 15 residues. Here the CDR3 DNA reads TGTGCCAGCAGCCCCACGACAGGGAAAAATCAGCCCCAGCATTTT. This translates into CASSPTTGKNQPQHF.

This sequence joins TRBV29-1 and TRBJ2-1; 9 bases line up with TRBD2. Trimming cost V 7 bases and J 9 bases; bases outside gene matches: 13. The CDR3 runs to 14 residues. The germline gives CDR1 SQVTM, CDR2 ANQGSEA. CDR3 coding DNA: TGCAGCGCCAAAGAGCGGGAGGCCCCGGGTGAGCAGTTCTTC. It is translated as CSAKEREAPGEQFF.

This CDR3 is CASSVVAGGNEQFF. In DNA form, the CDR3 reads TGTGCCAGCAGCGTAGTAGCGGGAGGCAATGAGCAGTTCTTC. The V gene is TRBV9, the J gene TRBJ2-1, with 10 bases that match TRBD2. The V gene end was trimmed by 0 bases and the J gene end by 6 bases; junction bases not matched to a gene: 0. The CDR3 length is 14 residues. Germline V gene sequence: CDR1 SGDLS, CDR2 YYNGEE.

The table lists this clone with a count of one. V is TRBV30 and J is TRBJ1-5, with a possible D match to TRBD1 (5 bases). The CDR3 is 13 residues long. CDR1 is GTSNPN and CDR2 is SVGIG in the germline V gene (reference sequence). The V end was cut by 3 bases, the J end by 7 bases, with 13 bases between. The CDR3 reads CAWSGGLEQPQHF. CDR3 in DNA: TGTGCCTGGAGCGGGGGGTTAGAGCAGCCCCAGCATTTT. The full variable domain, in which reference TRBV30 and TRBJ1-5 provide the parts outside the CDR3, is SQTIHQWPATLVQPVGSPLSLECTVEGTSNPNLYWYRQAAGRGLQLLFYSVGIGQISSEVPQNLSASRPQDRQFILSSKKLLLSDSGFYLCAWSGGLEQPQHFGDGTRLSIL.

In this sample, this clone turned up a few times. The chain has TRBV19 and TRBJ1-5; D call uncertain. Trimming cost V 7 bases and J 4 bases, with 8 bases left between them. The CDR3 runs 12 residues. CDR1 is LNHDA, CDR2 SQIVND, per germline (reference sequence). CDR3 region: CASNAGNQPQHF. The CDR3, as DNA: TGTGCCAGTAATGCGGGGAATCAGCCCCAGCATTTT.

The chain carries TRBV11-2 and TRBJ2-2; 9 nucleotides match TRBD1. After removal of 5 bases from V and 7 bases from J, the junction contained 5 bases not matched to a gene. There are 14 residues in the CDR3. Germline CDR1 is SGHAT and CDR2 is FQNNGV. The CDR3 region has the DNA TGTGCCAGCAGCGTAGGACAGGGGTTCGGGGAGCTGTTTTTT. The encoded protein is CASSVGQGFGELFF.